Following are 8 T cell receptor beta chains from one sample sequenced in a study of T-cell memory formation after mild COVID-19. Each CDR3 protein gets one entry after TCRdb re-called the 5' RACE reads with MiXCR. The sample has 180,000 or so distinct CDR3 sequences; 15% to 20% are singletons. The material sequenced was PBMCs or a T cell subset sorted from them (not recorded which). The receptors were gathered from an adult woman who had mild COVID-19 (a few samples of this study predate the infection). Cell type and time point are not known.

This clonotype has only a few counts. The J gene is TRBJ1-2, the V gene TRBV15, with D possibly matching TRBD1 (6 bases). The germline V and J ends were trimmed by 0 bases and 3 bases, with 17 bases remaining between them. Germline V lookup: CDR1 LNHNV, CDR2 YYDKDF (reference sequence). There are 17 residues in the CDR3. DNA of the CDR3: TGTGCCACCAGCAGAGACGTATGGGAGGGGGACTACTATGGCTACACCTTC. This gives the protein CATSRDVWEGDYYGYTF.

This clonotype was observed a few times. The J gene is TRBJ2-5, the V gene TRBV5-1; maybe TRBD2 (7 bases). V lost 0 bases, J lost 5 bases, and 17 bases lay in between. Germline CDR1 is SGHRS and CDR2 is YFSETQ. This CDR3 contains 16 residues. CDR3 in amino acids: CASSLAGGGPLETQYF. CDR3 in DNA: TGCGCCAGCAGCTTGGCTGGGGGGGGGCCGCTGGAGACCCAGTACTTC.

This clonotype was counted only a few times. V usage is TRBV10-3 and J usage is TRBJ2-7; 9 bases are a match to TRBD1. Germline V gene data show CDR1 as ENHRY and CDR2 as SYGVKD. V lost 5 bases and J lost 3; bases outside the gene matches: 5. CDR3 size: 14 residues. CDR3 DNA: TGTGCCATCAGTACGGACAGGGGAATCTACGAGCAGTACTTC. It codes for CAISTDRGIYEQYF.

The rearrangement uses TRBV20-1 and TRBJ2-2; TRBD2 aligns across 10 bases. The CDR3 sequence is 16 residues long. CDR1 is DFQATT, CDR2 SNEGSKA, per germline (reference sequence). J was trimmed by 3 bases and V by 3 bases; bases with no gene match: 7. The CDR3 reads CSARSTSGVYTGELFF. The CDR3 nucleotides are TGCAGTGCTAGGTCCACTAGCGGGGTATACACCGGGGAGCTGTTTTTT.

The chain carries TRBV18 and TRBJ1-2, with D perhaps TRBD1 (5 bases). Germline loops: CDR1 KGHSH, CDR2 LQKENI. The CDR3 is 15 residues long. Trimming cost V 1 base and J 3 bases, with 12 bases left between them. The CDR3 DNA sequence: TGTGCCAGCTCACCACAAGGGGACGGGTACTATGGCTACACCTTC. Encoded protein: CASSPQGDGYYGYTF.

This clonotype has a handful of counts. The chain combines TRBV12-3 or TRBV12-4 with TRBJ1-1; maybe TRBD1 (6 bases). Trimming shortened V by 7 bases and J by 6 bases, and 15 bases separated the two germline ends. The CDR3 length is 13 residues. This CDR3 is CASTQGSGAEAFF. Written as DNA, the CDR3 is TGTGCCAGCACCCAGGGGAGTGGAGCTGAAGCTTTCTTT.

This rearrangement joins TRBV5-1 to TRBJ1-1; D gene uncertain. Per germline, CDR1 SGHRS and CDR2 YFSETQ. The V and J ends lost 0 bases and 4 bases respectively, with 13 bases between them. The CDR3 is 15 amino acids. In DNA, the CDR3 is TGCGCCAGCAGCTTGGCCGGGAGGGCGGGCACTGAAGCTTTCTTT. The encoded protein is CASSLAGRAGTEAFF.

The CDR3 loop reads CASSRDTGWGQYF. In nucleotides, the CDR3 is TGCGCCAGCAGCCGCGACACCGGATGGGGGCAGTACTTC. The genes are TRBV4-1 and TRBJ2-7; no clear D gene. Germline assignment: CDR1 MGHRA and CDR2 YSYEKL. The CDR3 is 13 amino acids. The V end lost 4 bases, the J end lost 9 bases, and 16 bases lay between the germline ends.